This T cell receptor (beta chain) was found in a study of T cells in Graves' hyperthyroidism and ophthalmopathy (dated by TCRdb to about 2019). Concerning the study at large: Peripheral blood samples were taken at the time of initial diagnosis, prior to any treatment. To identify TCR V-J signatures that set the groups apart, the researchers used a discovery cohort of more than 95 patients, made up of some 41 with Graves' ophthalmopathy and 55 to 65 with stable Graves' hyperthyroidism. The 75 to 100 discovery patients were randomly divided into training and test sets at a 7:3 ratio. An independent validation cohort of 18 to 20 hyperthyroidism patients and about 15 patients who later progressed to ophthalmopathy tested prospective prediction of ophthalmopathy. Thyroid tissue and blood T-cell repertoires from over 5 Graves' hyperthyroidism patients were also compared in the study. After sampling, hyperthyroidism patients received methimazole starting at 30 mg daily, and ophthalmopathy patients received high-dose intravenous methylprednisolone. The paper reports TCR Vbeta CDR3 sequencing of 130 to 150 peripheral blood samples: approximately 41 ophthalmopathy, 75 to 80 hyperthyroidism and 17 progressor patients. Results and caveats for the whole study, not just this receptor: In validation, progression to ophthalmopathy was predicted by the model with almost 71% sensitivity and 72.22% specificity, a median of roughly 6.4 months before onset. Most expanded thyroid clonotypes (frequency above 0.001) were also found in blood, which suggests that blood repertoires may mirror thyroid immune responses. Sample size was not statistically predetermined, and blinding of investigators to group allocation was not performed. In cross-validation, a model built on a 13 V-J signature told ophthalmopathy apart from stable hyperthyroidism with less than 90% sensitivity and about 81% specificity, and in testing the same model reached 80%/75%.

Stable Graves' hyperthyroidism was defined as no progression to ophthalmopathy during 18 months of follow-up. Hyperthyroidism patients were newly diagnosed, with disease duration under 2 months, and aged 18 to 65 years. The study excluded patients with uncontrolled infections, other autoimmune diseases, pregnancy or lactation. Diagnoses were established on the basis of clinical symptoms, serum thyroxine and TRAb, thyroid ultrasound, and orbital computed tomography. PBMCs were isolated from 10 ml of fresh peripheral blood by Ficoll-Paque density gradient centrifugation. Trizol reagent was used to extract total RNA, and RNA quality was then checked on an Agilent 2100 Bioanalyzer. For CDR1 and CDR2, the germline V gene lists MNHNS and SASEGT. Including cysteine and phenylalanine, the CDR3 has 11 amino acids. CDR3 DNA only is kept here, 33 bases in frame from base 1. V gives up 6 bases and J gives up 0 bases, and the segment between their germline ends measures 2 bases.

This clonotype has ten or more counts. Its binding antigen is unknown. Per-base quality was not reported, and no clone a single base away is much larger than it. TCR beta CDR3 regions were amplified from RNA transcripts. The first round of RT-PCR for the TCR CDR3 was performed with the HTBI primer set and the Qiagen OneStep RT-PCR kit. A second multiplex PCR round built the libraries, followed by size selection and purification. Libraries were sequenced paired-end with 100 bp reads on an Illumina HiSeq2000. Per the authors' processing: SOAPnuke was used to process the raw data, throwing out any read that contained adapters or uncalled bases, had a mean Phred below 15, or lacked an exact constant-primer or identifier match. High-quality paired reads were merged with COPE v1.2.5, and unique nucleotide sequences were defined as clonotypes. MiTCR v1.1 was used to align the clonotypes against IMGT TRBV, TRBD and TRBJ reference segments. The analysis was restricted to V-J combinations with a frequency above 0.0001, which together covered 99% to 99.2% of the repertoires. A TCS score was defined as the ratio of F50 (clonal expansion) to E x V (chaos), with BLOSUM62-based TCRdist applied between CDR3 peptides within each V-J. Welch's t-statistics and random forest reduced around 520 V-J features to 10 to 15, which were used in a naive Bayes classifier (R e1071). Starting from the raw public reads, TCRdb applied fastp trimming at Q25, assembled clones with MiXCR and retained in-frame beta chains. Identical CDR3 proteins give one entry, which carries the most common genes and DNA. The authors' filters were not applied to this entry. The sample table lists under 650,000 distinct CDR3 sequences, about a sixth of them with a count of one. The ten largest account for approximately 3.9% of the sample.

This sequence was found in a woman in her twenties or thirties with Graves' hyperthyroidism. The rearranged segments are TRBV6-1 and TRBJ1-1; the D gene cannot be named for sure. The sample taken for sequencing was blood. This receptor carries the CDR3 CASSMNTEAFF. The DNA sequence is TGTGCCAGCAGCATGAACACTGAAGCTTTCTTT.